This T cell receptor beta chain was identified in a study of blood T cell repertoires in COVID-19. Study-level information: The cDNA or gDNA used as material had been derived from T cells, B-cell-depleted T cells, or PBMCs.

After removal of 4 bases from V and 10 bases from J, the junction contained 11 bases not matched to a gene. The germline V gene encodes CDR1 SGHDT and CDR2 YYEEEE. The CDR3 extends over 15 amino acids. Original methodology: Using reference gene primer amplification, nucleated cell counts were estimated. Only in-frame clones appear in the TCRdb table, and some are missing; sequencing was by immunoSEQ multiplex PCR. D and trimming come from the DNA, and the V and J calls and clone size come from that table. This sample yields about 200,000 clones, of which roughly 75% are seen a single time; roughly 6% belongs to the top ten.

Input material: peripheral blood. This TCR derives from a woman aged 70 to 79 with acute or convalescent COVID-19. The J gene is TRBJ2-1, the V gene TRBV5-6; TRBD1 matches at 10 bases. The CDR3 here is CASSGNLGQGDEQFF. CDR3 DNA: TGTGCCAGCAGCGGGAACCTCGGACAGGGGGACGAGCAGTTCTTC.